This T cell receptor beta chain was sequenced during a study of blood T cell repertoires in COVID-19. Background on the study: Researchers got acute and convalescent COVID-19 samples from the United States, Italy and Spain. T cells, B-cell-depleted T cells, or PBMCs supplied cDNA or gDNA.

Original methodology: Estimated nucleated cell counts came from reference gene primer amplification. Only in-frame clones appear in the TCRdb table, and some are missing; sequencing was by immunoSEQ multiplex PCR. V and J calls and clone size are given by that table; D and trimming were obtained from the DNA. The table includes over 90,000 clones, approximately 86% detected once. V was clipped by 4 bases and J by 0 bases, with 20 bases between them. CDR1 and CDR2 from the germline V gene are SGHVS and FNYEAQ. There are 18 residues in the CDR3. Sequencing was done on a sample of peripheral blood. V is TRBV7-6 and J is TRBJ2-3; a possible D gene is TRBD2 (6 bases). This TCR came from an elderly man with acute or convalescent COVID-19. The CDR3 is CASSSRIRGSASTDTQYF. In DNA form, the CDR3 reads TGTGCCAGCAGCTCGAGGATACGGGGGAGTGCTAGCACAGATACGCAGTATTTT.